This T cell receptor (beta chain) comes out of a study of control samples from healthy donors and cancer patients. Profiled with immunoSEQ multiplex PCR; TCRdb holds only in-frame clones, not every one. The sample holds approximately 170,000 clones, around 89% seen once. This clone has only one observation. The length of the CDR3 is 11 residues. Trimming pared 5 bases from V and 4 bases from J, leaving 5 bases between. This clonotype was sampled from a woman in her forties or fifties in good health. This chain links TRBV12-3 or TRBV12-4 with TRBJ1-2; D remains ambiguous. Sequenced: blood. CDR3 nucleotide sequence: TGTGCCAGCAGTCGAAGCTATGGCTACACCTTC. Amino acid sequence: CASSRSYGYTF.